This record covers a single T cell receptor beta chain. Its antigen is as yet unknown. Additional DNA sequences in this sample encode the identical CDR3. These data belong to a study of Tregs in tolerant kidney transplant recipients. Method: immunoSEQ multiplex PCR; TCRdb's copy keeps in-frame clones and lacks some. The table lists 200,000 to 300,000 clones, about 86% of them singletons. Study-wide results and limits: Validation in larger populations is needed because few patients were studied. Expanding Tregs on activated donor B cells appeared to best identify donor-specific TCRbeta clones. Biological reproducibility was not directly addressed, but technical replication error appeared minimal.

The CDR3 covers 13 residues. Germline V gives CDR1 GTSNPN, CDR2 SVGIG (reference sequence). Trimming took off 1 base at V and 3 bases at J, with 10 bases between the two ends. The material sequenced was CD4+ T cells from blood. The V and J genes are TRBV30 and TRBJ2-7; D unclear. The TCR was taken from a human donor in good health. The CDR3 region is CAWSAGDYYEQYF. For the CDR3, the DNA is TGTGCCTGGAGTGCGGGTGATTACTACGAGCAGTACTTC.